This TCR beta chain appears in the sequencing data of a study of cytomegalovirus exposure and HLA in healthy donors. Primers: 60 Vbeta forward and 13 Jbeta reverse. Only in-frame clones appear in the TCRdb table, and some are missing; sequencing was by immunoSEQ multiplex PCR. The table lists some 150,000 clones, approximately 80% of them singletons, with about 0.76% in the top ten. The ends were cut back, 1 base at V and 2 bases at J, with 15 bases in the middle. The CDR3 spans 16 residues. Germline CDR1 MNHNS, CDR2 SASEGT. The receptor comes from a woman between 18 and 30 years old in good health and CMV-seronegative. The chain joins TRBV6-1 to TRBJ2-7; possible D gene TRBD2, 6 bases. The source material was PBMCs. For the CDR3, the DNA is TGTGCCAGCAGTGAAGGCCCTGGCGGGGCTGCCTACGAGCAGTACTTC. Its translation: CASSEGPGGAAYEQYF.